The clone carrying this T cell receptor (beta chain) came up many times. V was clipped by 5 bases and J by 3 bases, with 21 bases between them. Germline V CDR1 and CDR2: SGHAT, FQNNGV. CDR3 length: 17 amino acids. Together with thyroid ultrasound, orbital computed tomography, serum thyroxine and TRAb, clinical symptoms were used for diagnoses. Fresh peripheral blood, roughly 10 ml of it, supplied the PBMCs. These data belong to a study of T cells in Graves' hyperthyroidism and ophthalmopathy. From RNA transcripts, TCR beta CDR3 regions were amplified. Researchers ran a first-round RT-PCR on the TCR CDR3 using the HTBI primer set. One entry per CDR3 protein, called by TCRdb with MiXCR from the multiplex PCR reads. The table records hundreds of thousands of distinct CDR3 sequences, approximately 13% of them present only once.

V and J are TRBV11-2 and TRBJ2-3, with a weak D call TRBD1 (5 bases). Sequencing was done on a sample of blood. The receptor was derived from a woman aged 25 to 39 with Graves' hyperthyroidism. CDR3 sequence reads: CASSRIRGAEGTDTQYF. CDR3 nucleotides: TGTGCCAGCAGCCGCATTCGTGGGGCGGAAGGGACAGATACGCAGTATTTT.